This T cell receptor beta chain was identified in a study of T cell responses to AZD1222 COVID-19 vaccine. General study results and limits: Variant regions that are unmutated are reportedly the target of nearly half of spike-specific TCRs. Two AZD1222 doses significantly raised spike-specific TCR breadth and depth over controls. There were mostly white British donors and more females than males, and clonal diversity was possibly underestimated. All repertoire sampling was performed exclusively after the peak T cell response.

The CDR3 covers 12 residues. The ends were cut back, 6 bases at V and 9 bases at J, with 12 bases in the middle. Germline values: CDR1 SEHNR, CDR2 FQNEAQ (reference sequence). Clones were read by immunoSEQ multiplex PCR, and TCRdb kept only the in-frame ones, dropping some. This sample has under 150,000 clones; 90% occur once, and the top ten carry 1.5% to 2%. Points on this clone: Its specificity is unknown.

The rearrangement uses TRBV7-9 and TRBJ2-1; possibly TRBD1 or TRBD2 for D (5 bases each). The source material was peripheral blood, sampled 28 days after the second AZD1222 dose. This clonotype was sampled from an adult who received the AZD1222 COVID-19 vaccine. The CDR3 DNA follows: TGTGCCAGCAGATCCGCAGGGAGTGAGCAGTTCTTC. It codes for CASRSAGSEQFF.